The 8 T cell receptor beta chains below all came from one sample that was sequenced in a study of spatial heterogeneity in lung cancer. As to time point: blood at routine non-recurrence follow-up after resection. Whole RNA, which was extracted from tumor, nontumor lung tissue or frozen PBMC, was sequenced without any cell sorting. TCRdb reanalysed the 5' RACE reads using MiXCR and keeps one entry per CDR3 protein. Of 50,000 to 60,000 distinct CDR3 sequences listed, around 6.7% are singletons. The material sequenced was PBMCs, taken at follow-up. The receptors were sampled from a female donor with early-stage non-small cell lung cancer.

This clonotype has a count of ten or more. V and J are TRBV5-1 and TRBJ1-4, with D possibly TRBD1 on 5 matching bases. CDR1 and CDR2 from the germline V gene are SGHRS and YFSETQ. V was cut by 4 bases and J by 4 bases, with 11 bases left in between. CDR3 length: 14 residues. The CDR3 protein is CASSLDSFNEKLFF. The CDR3 coding sequence is TGCGCCAGCAGCCTCGACAGCTTTAATGAAAAACTGTTTTTT.

In this sample, this clonotype turned up many times. V is TRBV14 and J is TRBJ1-1; 9 positions agree with TRBD1. Unmatched junction bases numbered 8, after V lost 4 bases and J lost 5 bases. The CDR3 has 15 residues. CDR1 is SGHDN, CDR2 FVKESK, per germline. The CDR3 DNA is TGTGCCAGCAGCCGAGCCGGACAGGGGAGAACTGAAGCTTTCTTT. Protein sequence: CASSRAGQGRTEAFF.

This clonotype was seen at least ten times. The genes are TRBV2 and TRBJ2-7; 8 positions match TRBD1. This CDR3 contains 16 residues. With V trimmed by 0 bases and J by 5 bases, 9 bases remained unmatched. Looked up from germline, CDR1 is SNHLY and CDR2 is FYNNEI. CDR3 sequence reads: CASSEATTGGRDEQYF. The CDR3 DNA follows: TGTGCCAGCAGTGAAGCAACAACAGGGGGTAGGGACGAGCAGTACTTC.

The table lists this clonotype with many counts. The V call is TRBV7-6, the J call TRBJ2-3; 9 positions agree with TRBD2. The CDR3 covers 20 residues. J gave up 5 bases and V 5 bases, and 23 bases lay outside the gene matches. Germline loops: CDR1 SGHVS, CDR2 FNYEAQ. CDR3 loop: CASSLLPLAGATPGGDTQYF. The CDR3 DNA follows: TGTGCCAGCAGCCTCCTACCCTTAGCGGGGGCCACCCCTGGAGGAGATACGCAGTATTTT.

The chain couples TRBV10-2 to TRBJ1-1; D ambiguous. This CDR3 is built from 15 residues. The V gene lost 3 bases and the J gene lost 0 bases, with 11 bases spanning the gap. Per germline, CDR1 WSHSY and CDR2 SAAADI. This chain's CDR3 is CASSETVYLNTEAFF. The CDR3 DNA reads as TGCGCCAGCAGTGAAACAGTATACTTGAACACTGAAGCTTTCTTT.

The chain links TRBV28 to TRBJ2-7; D remains unclear. Germline V gene sequence: CDR1 MDHEN, CDR2 SYDVKM. Trimming removed 8 bases from V and 0 bases from J, with 5 bases in between. The CDR3 has 11 residues. The CDR3 bases are TGTGCCAGCTGGGGCTCCTACGAGCAGTACTTC. This translates into CASWGSYEQYF.

J is TRBJ2-5 and V is TRBV7-2, with D maybe TRBD2 (6 bases). The CDR3 contains 13 residues. Germline V gives CDR1 SGHTA, CDR2 FQGNSA. Trimming cost V 4 bases and J 7 bases, with 13 bases left between them. The CDR3 sequence: CASSSFLGGTQYF. DNA for the CDR3: TGTGCCAGCAGCTCGTTCTTGGGGGGGACCCAGTACTTC.

In its sample, this clonotype was seen many times. The genes are TRBV5-4 and TRBJ2-4; maybe TRBD1 (5 bases). The CDR3 totals 18 residues. Between the trimmed V and J ends, which lost 0 bases and 0 bases, there was a span of 16 bases. Germline values: CDR1 SGHNT, CDR2 YYREEE (reference sequence). CDR3 residues: CASSLEARGTLAKNIQYF. CDR3 sequence (DNA): TGTGCCAGCAGCTTGGAGGCAAGGGGAACTCTAGCCAAAAACATTCAGTACTTC.